This T cell receptor beta chain was sequenced during a study of cytomegalovirus exposure and HLA in healthy donors. Findings and limits, study-wide: On later analysis, the bulk of CMV-associated TCR beta chains appeared to be HLA-restricted. A missense variant in DCLRE1C was later tied to TCR beta V- and J-gene trimming. In a later analysis, TCR association rates varied by HLA locus: DRB1 most, HLA-C fewest.

As to this clone: Its antigen is unidentified.

The V end was cut by 6 bases, the J end by 0 bases, with 12 bases between. Germline V gene sequence: CDR1 MNHNY, CDR2 SVGAGI (reference sequence). The CDR3 extends over 14 amino acids. The study ran its PCR with 60 Vbeta and 13 Jbeta primers. Sequencing used immunoSEQ multiplex PCR; TCRdb keeps in-frame clones, though not all of them. The sample lists fewer than 150,000 clones; roughly 69% were seen once. Material for sequencing was PBMCs. The gene calls are TRBV6-6 and TRBJ2-7; D gene ambiguous. The source of this sequence is a middle-aged woman in good health and CMV-seropositive. The CDR3 region has the DNA TGTGCCAGCAGCCCAGGAAAACTCTCCTACGAGCAGTACTTC. Protein sequence: CASSPGKLSYEQYF.